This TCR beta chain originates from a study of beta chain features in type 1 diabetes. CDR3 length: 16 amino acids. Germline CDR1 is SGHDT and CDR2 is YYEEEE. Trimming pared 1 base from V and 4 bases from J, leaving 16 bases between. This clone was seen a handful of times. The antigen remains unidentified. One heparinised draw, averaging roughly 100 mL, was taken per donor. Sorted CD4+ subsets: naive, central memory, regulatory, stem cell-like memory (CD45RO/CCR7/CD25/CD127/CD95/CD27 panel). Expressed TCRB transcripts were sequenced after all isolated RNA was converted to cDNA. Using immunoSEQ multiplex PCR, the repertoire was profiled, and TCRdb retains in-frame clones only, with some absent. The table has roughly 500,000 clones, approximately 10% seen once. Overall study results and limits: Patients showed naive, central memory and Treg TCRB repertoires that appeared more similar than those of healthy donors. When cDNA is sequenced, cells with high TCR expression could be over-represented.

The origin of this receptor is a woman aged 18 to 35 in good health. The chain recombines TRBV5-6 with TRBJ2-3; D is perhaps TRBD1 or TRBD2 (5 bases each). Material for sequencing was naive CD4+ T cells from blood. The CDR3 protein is CASSLYPGRGPDTQYF. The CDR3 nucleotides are TGTGCCAGCAGCTTGTATCCGGGACGGGGCCCAGATACGCAGTATTTT.